The 2 T cell receptor beta chains listed next were all sequenced from one sample in a study of blood T cell repertoires in COVID-19. Data came from immunoSEQ multiplex PCR; TCRdb stores just in-frame clones and leaves some out. The sample shows over 350,000 clones, roughly 88% of them seen only once. Sequencing was performed on peripheral blood. The origin of the receptors is a woman in her twenties or thirties with active or convalescent COVID-19.

The chain is built from TRBV19 and TRBJ2-3; tentatively, D is TRBD1 (6 bases). The CDR3 is made up of 16 amino acids. V was pared by 7 bases and J by 1 base, with 18 bases between. The V gene's germline CDR1 is LNHDA and CDR2 SQIVND (reference sequence). In nucleotides, the CDR3 is TGTGCCAGTACCCTGGACAGCTCAGTGCGCACAGATACGCAGTATTTT. Its translation is CASTLDSSVRTDTQYF.

The V gene is TRBV6-1, the J gene TRBJ1-1, with a possible D match to TRBD1 (6 bases). The V and J ends lost 1 base and 0 bases respectively, with 21 bases between them. Germline CDR1 and CDR2: MNHNS and SASEGT. The CDR3 has 19 residues. The CDR3 reads CASSEEVGGTNNMNTEAFF. The DNA for the CDR3 is TGTGCCAGCAGTGAAGAAGTGGGGGGGACAAATAACATGAACACTGAAGCTTTCTTT.